This T cell receptor beta chain originates from a study of T-cell memory formation after mild COVID-19. Study overall: Each donor largely had its own TCR clusters. General observations from the study: Memory from before infection featured some responding clones, which suggests cross-reactive memory joined.

The CDR3 length is 15 residues. Unmatched junction bases numbered 5, after V lost 6 bases and J lost 0 bases. This clonotype was found many times. No antigen is known for it. TCRdb processed the 5' RACE reads anew with MiXCR; each CDR3 protein has one entry. Here the sample spans approximately 150,000 distinct CDR3 sequences, roughly 6.2% being singletons. This sequence was found in an adult woman who had mild COVID-19 (a few samples of this study predate the infection). Cell type and time point are not known. The sample comprised PBMCs or a T cell subset sorted from them (not recorded which). This rearrangement joins TRBV12-3 or TRBV12-4 to TRBJ2-1, with 7 bases that match TRBD2. The CDR3 bases are TGTGCCAGCAGCGCAGCGGGAAGCTCCTACAATGAGCAGTTCTTC. The encoded protein is CASSAAGSSYNEQFF.